This T cell receptor (beta chain) was recovered during a study of T cells expressing NK-cell markers. Study-wide background: Researchers got TCR beta repertoires out of sorted CD3+CD56+NKG2C+, CD3+CD56+NKG2C- and CD3+CD56-NKG2C+ T cells. General study results and limits: Several of the donors carried dominant NKG2C+ clonotypes that took up about 1.0-7.5% of their CD8+ T cells.

The CDR3 runs 13 residues. Per germline, CDR1 MDHEN and CDR2 SYDVKM. In regard to this clonotype: Its antigen is as yet unknown.

As the method of synthesis, 5'RACE template switching with UMIs yielded TCR beta cDNA. TCRdb reprocessed the 5' RACE reads and stores each CDR3 protein as one record, lacking DNA. The sample includes about 540,000 distinct CDR3 sequences. V gene TRBV28 combines with J gene TRBJ2-7; TCRdb calls TRBD1, which cannot be checked without DNA. Material for sequencing was blood T cells: a sorted CD56 or NKG2C T cell subset, CD4+ or CD8+ T cells, or bulk PBMC T cells (not recorded which). This TCR was sampled from a man between 18 and 29 years old in good health. CDR3 amino acids: CASATPRGPEQYF. The whole variable domain, filled in from reference TRBV28 and TRBJ2-7, reads DVKVTQSSRYLVKRTGEKVFLECVQDMDHENMFWYRQDPGLGLRLIYFSYDVKMKEKGDIPEGYSVSREKKERFSLILESASTNQTSMYLCASATPRGPEQYFGPGTRLTVT.